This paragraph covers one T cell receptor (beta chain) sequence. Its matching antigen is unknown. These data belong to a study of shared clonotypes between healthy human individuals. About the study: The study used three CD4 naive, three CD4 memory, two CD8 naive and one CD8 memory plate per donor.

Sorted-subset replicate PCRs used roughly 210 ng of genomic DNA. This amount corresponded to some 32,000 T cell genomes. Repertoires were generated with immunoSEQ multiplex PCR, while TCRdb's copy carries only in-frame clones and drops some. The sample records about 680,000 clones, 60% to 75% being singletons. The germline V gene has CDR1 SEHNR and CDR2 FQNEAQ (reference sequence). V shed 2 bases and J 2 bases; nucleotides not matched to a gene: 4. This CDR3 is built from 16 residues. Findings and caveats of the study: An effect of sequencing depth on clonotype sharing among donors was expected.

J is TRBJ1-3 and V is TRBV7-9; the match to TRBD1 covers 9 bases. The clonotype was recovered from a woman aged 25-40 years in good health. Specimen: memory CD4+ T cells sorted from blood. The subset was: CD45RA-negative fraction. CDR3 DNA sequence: TGTGCCAGCAGCTTAAAGGGGACAGGGCCTGGAAACACCATATATTTT. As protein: CASSLKGTGPGNTIYF.